This TCR beta chain was retrieved from a study of cytomegalovirus exposure and HLA in healthy donors. Regarding the study as a whole: Reportedly, TCR beta sequences accurately predicted HLA-A and HLA-B alleles in most subjects.

CDR3 length equals 13 residues. CDR1 is MNHEY and CDR2 is SVGAGI in the germline V gene. V lost 11 bases to trimming and J lost 1 base; unmatched junction nucleotides: 5. This clone was recorded a few times. Its antigen is undetermined. Researchers ran the PCR with 60 Vbeta and 13 Jbeta primers. Only in-frame clones appear in the TCRdb table, and some are missing; sequencing was by immunoSEQ multiplex PCR. Among about 92,000 clones listed, 69% were seen once. Material for sequencing was PBMCs. This chain joins TRBV6-5 and TRBJ2-3; 8 nucleotides match TRBD1. This receptor was identified in a man aged 45-60 years in good health and CMV-seronegative. The CDR3 DNA follows: TGTGCCCGACAGGGGAAAGGCACAGATACGCAGTATTTT. It is translated as CARQGKGTDTQYF.